Here is one T cell receptor beta chain with its context. This CDR3 comprises 14 residues. Germline CDR1 reads LGHNT; CDR2 reads FRNRAP. V was pared by 7 bases and J by 6 bases, with 18 bases between. This specimen belongs to a study of T cells in Graves' hyperthyroidism and ophthalmopathy. From RNA transcripts, TCR beta CDR3 regions were amplified. Using the HTBI primer set, a first-round RT-PCR was run on the TCR CDR3. TCRdb independently ran MiXCR on the multiplex PCR reads; one entry per CDR3 protein. Of about 540,000 distinct CDR3 sequences listed, around 45% are singletons. Sequences were obtained from peripheral blood or thyroid tissue (not recorded which). The chain employs TRBV12-5 and TRBJ1-2; TRBD1 might be the D (6 bases). The source of this sequence is a woman aged 18-29 years with Graves' hyperthyroidism. CDR3 amino acids: CASDGGTGKHGYTF. In nucleotides, the CDR3 is TGTGCTAGTGACGGGGGTACAGGGAAGCATGGCTACACCTTC. Full variable domain (rest looked up from reference TRBV12-5 and TRBJ1-2): DARVTQTPRHKVTEMGQEVTMRCQPILGHNTVFWYRQTMMQGLELLAYFRNRAPLDDSGMPKDRFSAEMPDATLATLKIQPSEPRDSAVYFCASDGGTGKHGYTFGSGTRLTVV.